What follows is one TCR beta chain and its context. What this receptor recognizes is not known. Per-nucleotide qualities are absent, and no much larger clonotype sits a single base away. The data are from a study of cytomegalovirus exposure and HLA in healthy donors (TCRdb year 2017). At the level of the whole study: The 500 to 800 repertoires of the first cohort and the 110 or so validation repertoires were produced on the same platform, according to a later analysis. High-throughput TCR immunosequencing, statistical association of individual TCRs with disease status, and machine learning were combined to predict cytomegalovirus infection status. A separate validation cohort of 100 to 150 different subjects was used in addition to the roughly 640-subject first cohort. The study aimed to test whether signatures of past pathogen exposure could be identified by cataloging public T cell receptors. Broad study findings and their caveats: Cytomegalovirus status was reported to be diagnosed by the classifier with high specificity and sensitivity in both the original and validation cohorts. The study listed over 150 TCR beta chains as associated with cytomegalovirus. Three of the identified cytomegalovirus-associated TCR beta chains were confirmed in vitro to be specific for cytomegalovirus antigens. A later analysis found that TCRs clustered in the first cohort also tended to co-occur in the 95 to 150 validation repertoires, with 94% of cluster scores above 0. It was suggested by the authors that the approach could potentially be generalized to other disease states and immunological phenotypes. All 110 or so repertoires were used to score co-occurrence in the validation cohort in a later analysis, because that analysis had no HLA typing for the cohort. Most TCR sequences were observed very rarely across donors, whereas some public TCRs were present in many individuals.

The method behind the library was the immunoSEQ multiplex PCR assay. The original pipeline was this. A statistical classification framework was developed to diagnose cytomegalovirus status using the catalog of TCR beta chain sequences. TCRdb retrieved this table from immuneACCESS and kept in-frame rearrangements only. Not all clones are present; in checked studies, unresolved V genes account for under half, and no reason is known for the remainder. D and trimming come from the DNA, and the V and J calls and clone size come from that table. The sample records 50,000 to 70,000 clones, 90% to 95% of which are singletons. Jointly, the top ten make up roughly 6% of the sample. CDR1 and CDR2, per the germline V gene (reference sequence), are GTSNPN and SVGIG. From the cysteine up to the phenylalanine, the CDR3 has a length of 15 residues. Just CDR3 DNA is preserved here, 45 bases in frame from base 1. Trimming takes 2 bases off V and 4 bases off J; junction bases not matched to a gene: 3.

Separate from the approximately 670-subject first cohort, the validation cohort of about 110 subjects was the group to which the donors belonged. The clonotype comes from a woman under 30 in good health and CMV-seropositive. This chain is built from TRBV30 and TRBJ2-1, and 12 junctional nucleotides match TRBD2. The sequenced sample was PBMCs. The DNA is as follows: TGTGCCTGGAGTCCGGGACTAGCGGGTTACAATGAGCAGTTCTTC. Translation gives CAWSPGLAGYNEQFF.